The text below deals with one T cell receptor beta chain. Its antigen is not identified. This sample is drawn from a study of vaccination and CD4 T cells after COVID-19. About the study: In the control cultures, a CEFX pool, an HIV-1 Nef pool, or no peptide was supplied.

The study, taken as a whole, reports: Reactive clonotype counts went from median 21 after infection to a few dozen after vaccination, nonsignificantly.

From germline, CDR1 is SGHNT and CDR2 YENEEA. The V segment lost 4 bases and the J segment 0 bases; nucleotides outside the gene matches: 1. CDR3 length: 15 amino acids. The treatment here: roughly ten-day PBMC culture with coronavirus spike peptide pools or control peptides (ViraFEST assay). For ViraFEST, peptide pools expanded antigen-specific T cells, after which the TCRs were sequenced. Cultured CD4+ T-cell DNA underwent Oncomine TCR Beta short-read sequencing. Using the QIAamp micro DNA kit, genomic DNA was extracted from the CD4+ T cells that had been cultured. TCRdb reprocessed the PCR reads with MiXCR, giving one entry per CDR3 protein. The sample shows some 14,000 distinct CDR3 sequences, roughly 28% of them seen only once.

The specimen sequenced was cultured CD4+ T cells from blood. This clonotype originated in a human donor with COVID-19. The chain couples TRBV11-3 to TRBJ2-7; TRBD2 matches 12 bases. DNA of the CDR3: TGTGCCAGCAGCTCTAGCGGGGGGGCCTCCTACGAGCAGTACTTC. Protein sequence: CASSSSGGASYEQYF.